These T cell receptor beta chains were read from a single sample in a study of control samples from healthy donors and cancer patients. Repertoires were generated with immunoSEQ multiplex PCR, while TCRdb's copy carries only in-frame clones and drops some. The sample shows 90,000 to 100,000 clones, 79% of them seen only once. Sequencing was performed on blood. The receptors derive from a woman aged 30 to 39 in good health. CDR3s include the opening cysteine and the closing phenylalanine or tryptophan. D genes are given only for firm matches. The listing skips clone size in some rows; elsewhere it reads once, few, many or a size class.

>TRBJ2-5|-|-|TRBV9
CASSGGGERETQYF
TGTGCCAGCAGCGGAGGGGGGGAGAGGGAGACCCAGTACTTC
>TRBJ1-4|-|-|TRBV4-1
CASSPGRRETEKLFF
TGCGCCAGCAGCCCAGGTCGGAGGGAAACTGAAAAACTGTTTTTT
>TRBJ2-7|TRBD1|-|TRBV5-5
CASSLWGQSYEQYF
TGTGCCAGCAGCCTATGGGGACAGTCCTACGAGCAGTACTTC
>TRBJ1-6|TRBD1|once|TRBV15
CATSRDYSGGGSPLHF
TGTGCCACCAGCAGAGATTATTCAGGGGGAGGGTCACCCCTCCACTTT
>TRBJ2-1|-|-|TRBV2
CASRAPTSLDNEQFF
TGTGCCAGCAGGGCCCCGACTAGTCTGGACAATGAGCAGTTCTTC
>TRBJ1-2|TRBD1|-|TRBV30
CAWRQGIGYGYTF
TGTGCCTGGAGACAGGGGATCGGCTATGGCTACACCTTC
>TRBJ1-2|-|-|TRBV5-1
CASSSGITNYGYTF
TGCGCCAGCAGCTCCGGTATAACTAACTATGGCTACACCTTC
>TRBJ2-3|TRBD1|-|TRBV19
CASMRFGQGGTDTQYF
TGTGCCAGTATGAGGTTCGGACAGGGGGGCACAGATACGCAGTATTTT
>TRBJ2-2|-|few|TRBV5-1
CASSLDSVAGELFF
TGCGCCAGCAGCTTGGACAGCGTGGCGGGGGAGCTGTTTTTT
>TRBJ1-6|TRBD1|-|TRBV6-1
CASSERGTGFDSPLHF
TGTGCCAGCAGTGAAAGGGGGACAGGGTTTGATTCACCCCTCCACTTT
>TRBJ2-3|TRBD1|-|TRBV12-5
CASGPGQGTTDTQYF
TGTGCTAGTGGACCGGGACAGGGCACGACAGATACGCAGTATTTT
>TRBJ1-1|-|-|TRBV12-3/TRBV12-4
CASSAPGPAFF
TGTGCCAGCAGTGCTCCGGGACCGGCTTTCTTT
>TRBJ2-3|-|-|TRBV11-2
CASSLGPKGTDTQYF
TGTGCCAGCAGCTTAGGACCCAAGGGCACAGATACGCAGTATTTT
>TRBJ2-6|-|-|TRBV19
CASSPPGPSGANVLTF
TGTGCCAGTAGTCCCCCGGGACCCTCTGGGGCCAACGTCCTGACTTTC
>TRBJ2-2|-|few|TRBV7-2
CASSLVEVRNTGELFF
TGTGCCAGCAGCTTAGTAGAGGTCAGAAACACCGGGGAGCTGTTTTTT
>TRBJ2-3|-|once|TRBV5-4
CASSPRADTDTQYF
TGTGCCAGCAGCCCCAGGGCCGACACAGATACGCAGTATTTT
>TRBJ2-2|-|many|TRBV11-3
CASSLDFSGELFF
TGTGCCAGCAGCTTAGATTTCTCCGGGGAGCTGTTTTTT
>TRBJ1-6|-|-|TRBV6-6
CASAGTYNSPLHF
TGTGCCAGCGCGGGGACCTATAATTCACCCCTCCACTTT
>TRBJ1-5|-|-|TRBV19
CASSKGRVEPQHF
TGTGCCAGTAGTAAGGGCAGGGTTGAGCCCCAGCATTTT
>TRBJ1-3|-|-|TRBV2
CASTYDSSGNTIYF
TGTGCCAGCACGTATGACAGCTCTGGAAACACCATATATTTT
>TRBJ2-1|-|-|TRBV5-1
CASREQGRSEQFF
TGCGCCAGCAGGGAGCAGGGGCGGAGTGAGCAGTTCTTC
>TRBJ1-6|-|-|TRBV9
CASSPWWGGSPLHF
TGTGCCAGCAGCCCATGGTGGGGGGGGTCTCCCCTCCACTTT
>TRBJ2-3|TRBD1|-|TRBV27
CASRQGGTGTQYF
TGTGCCAGTAGACAGGGGGGGACAGGTACGCAGTATTTT
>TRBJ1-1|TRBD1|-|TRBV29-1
CSARTGGNTEAFF
TGCAGCGCTAGGACAGGGGGCAACACTGAAGCTTTCTTT
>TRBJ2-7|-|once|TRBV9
CASSVGGTESYEQYF
TGTGCCAGCAGCGTGGGGGGGACAGAGTCCTACGAGCAGTACTTC
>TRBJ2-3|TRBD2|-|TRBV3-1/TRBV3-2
CASSQPRGLDPRGDTQYF
TGTGCCAGCAGCCAACCGCGGGGACTAGACCCTCGAGGAGATACGCAGTATTTT
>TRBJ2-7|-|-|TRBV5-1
CASSLAGGRDEQYF
TGCGCCAGCAGCTTGGCTGGGGGAAGAGACGAGCAGTACTTC
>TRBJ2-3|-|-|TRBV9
CASSVFPGEDTQYF
TGTGCCAGCAGCGTATTTCCAGGGGAAGATACGCAGTATTTT
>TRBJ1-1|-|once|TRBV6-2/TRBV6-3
CASSYSGDRAEAFF
TGTGCCAGCAGTTACTCCGGGGATCGGGCTGAAGCTTTCTTT
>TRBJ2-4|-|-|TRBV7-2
CASSLETGLGTKNIQYF
TGTGCCAGCAGCTTAGAGACCGGGCTTGGGACCAAAAACATTCAGTACTTC
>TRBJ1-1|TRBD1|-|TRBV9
CASSVGQGASEAFF
TGTGCCAGCAGCGTAGGACAGGGGGCATCTGAAGCTTTCTTT
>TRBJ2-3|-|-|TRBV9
CASSIGVYRDTDTQYF
TGTGCCAGCAGCATTGGAGTTTACAGGGACACAGATACGCAGTATTTT
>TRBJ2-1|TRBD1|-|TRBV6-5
CASLRGQGAGEQFF
TGTGCCAGCCTGAGGGGACAGGGAGCCGGTGAGCAGTTCTTC